This T cell receptor (beta chain) emerged from a study of blood T cells in healthy people across ages. As to this clonotype: The antigen remains unidentified.

Study results and caveats: Strongly correlated with naive T cell percentage was TCR beta diversity.

Those donating, healthy Caucasian individuals from Russia, were aged 6 to 90. Total RNA amounts of at least 5 micrograms were extracted per sample. V was clipped by 5 bases and J by 4 bases; unmatched bases: 4. CDR1 and CDR2 from the germline V gene are SGHTA and FQGNSA. The CDR3 loop spans 14 amino acids. A second PCR, run for roughly 6 to 11 cycles, used a sample-barcoded 5' primer plus a J-beta primer mix. TCRdb itself ran the 5' RACE reads through MiXCR, one entry per CDR3 protein. The sample lists 750,000 to 1,000,000 distinct CDR3 sequences, around 29% seen once, with 10% to 13% in the top ten. These records were also assigned to another study, of T cells of mothers and their children. That work adds: A slight, non-significant increase in overlap was found for related mother-child pairs relative to unrelated pairs.

The specimen was blood. The V and J genes are TRBV7-2 and TRBJ1-1, with 10 bases aligning to TRBD1. The receptor's source is a woman aged 40 to 50 in good health. The CDR3 bases are TGTGCCAGCAGCCCGAGACAGGGGGCCACTGAAGCTTTCTTT. Translating it yields CASSPRQGATEAFF.